This section outlines one TCR beta chain sequence together with its context. Its antigen is not identified. These data come from a study of shared clonotypes between healthy human individuals. Looking at the study overall: Donor ages ranged 18 to 49 years: two women, three men. Study-level points and caveats: Several donors shared approximately 5% of their naive CD4 clonotypes. Sorted-subset samples were not fully sequenced, rarefaction indicated. Against clonotypes common to all four donors, non-shared ones had lower generation probabilities.

Cells designated naive CD8 were CD45RO-negative and were positively selected for CCR7, with terminally differentiated effector memory CD45RA+ cells excluded. The CDR3 covers 14 residues. Produced via immunoSEQ multiplex PCR; TCRdb's table is partial and in-frame only. The sample records about 2,200,000 clones, about 92% being singletons. The chain couples TRBV21-1 to TRBJ2-7; the table calls TRBD1, which could not be checked here. TRBV21-1 is a pseudogene segment. The sequence came from a man between 18 and 29 years old in good health. Some clones in this sample may be carry-over from other donors' samples. Input material: naive CD8+ T cells from PBMCs. The CDR3 DNA reads TGTGCCAGCAGCACAGTAATGGGGCCCCACGAGCAGTACTTC. As protein: CASSTVMGPHEQYF.